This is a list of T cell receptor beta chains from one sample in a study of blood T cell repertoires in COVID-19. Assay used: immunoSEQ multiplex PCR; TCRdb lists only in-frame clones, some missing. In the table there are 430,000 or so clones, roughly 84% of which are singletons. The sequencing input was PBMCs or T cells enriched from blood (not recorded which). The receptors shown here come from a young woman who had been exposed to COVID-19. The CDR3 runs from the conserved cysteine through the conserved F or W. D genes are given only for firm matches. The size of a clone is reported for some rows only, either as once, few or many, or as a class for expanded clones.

CDR3: CASYTGPYNSPLHF; DNA: TGTGCCAGTTATACAGGGCCCTATAATTCACCCCTCCACTTT; size: -; V: TRBV28; D: -; J: TRBJ1-6
CDR3: CASSPWGGQNLNTEAFF; DNA: TGTGCCAGCAGCCCCTGGGGCGGACAGAACTTGAACACTGAAGCTTTCTTT; size: -; V: TRBV7-6; D: -; J: TRBJ1-1
CDR3: CASSLRDYNEQFF; DNA: TGTGCCAGCAGTCTGAGGGATTACAATGAGCAGTTCTTC; size: -; V: TRBV6-4; D: -; J: TRBJ2-1
CDR3: CASSQDRRGYEQYF; DNA: TGTGCCAGCAGCCAAGATCGGCGCGGCTACGAGCAGTACTTC; size: few; V: TRBV4-2; D: -; J: TRBJ2-7
CDR3: CASSWTSGSYEQYF; DNA: TGTGCCTCCTCCTGGACTAGCGGTTCCTACGAGCAGTACTTC; size: -; V: TRBV19; D: TRBD2; J: TRBJ2-7
CDR3: CSGLDIAGYTF; DNA: TGCAGTGGGTTGGACATCGCTGGCTACACCTTC; size: -; V: TRBV20-1; D: -; J: TRBJ1-2
CDR3: CASSRNNEKLFF; DNA: TGTGCCAGCAGCAGAAATAATGAAAAACTGTTTTTT; size: once; V: TRBV25-1; D: -; J: TRBJ1-4
CDR3: CASSYVPDTQYF; DNA: TGTGCCAGCAGCTACGTCCCAGATACGCAGTATTTT; size: -; V: TRBV25-1; D: -; J: TRBJ2-3
CDR3: CASSQLGLPSNEQFF; DNA: TGCGCCAGCAGCCAATTGGGACTTCCGTCAAATGAGCAGTTCTTC; size: -; V: TRBV4-1; D: -; J: TRBJ2-1
CDR3: CASRPGGNKDTQYF; DNA: TGTGCCAGCAGGCCAGGAGGGAATAAAGATACGCAGTATTTT; size: -; V: TRBV6-5; D: -; J: TRBJ2-3
CDR3: CASSSSFRGSHTDTQYF; DNA: TGTGCCAGCAGCTCATCCTTCCGGGGGAGCCACACAGATACGCAGTATTTT; size: -; V: TRBV7-8; D: -; J: TRBJ2-3
CDR3: CASSHLDRGTEAFF; DNA: TGTGCCAGCAGCCACCTCGACAGGGGAACTGAAGCTTTCTTT; size: -; V: TRBV3-1/TRBV3-2; D: TRBD1; J: TRBJ1-1
CDR3: CASSLASAGGPYEQYF; DNA: TGCGCCAGCAGCTTGGCATCAGCGGGAGGGCCCTACGAGCAGTACTTC; size: -; V: TRBV5-1; D: TRBD2; J: TRBJ2-7
CDR3: CASSQYSGSHNEQFF; DNA: TGTGCCAGCAGCCAATACAGCGGGAGTCACAATGAGCAGTTCTTC; size: -; V: TRBV3-1/TRBV3-2; D: TRBD2; J: TRBJ2-1
CDR3: CASSGAGPVRGYTF; DNA: TGTGCCAGCAGTGGCGCGGGCCCCGTGCGGGGCTACACCTTC; size: -; V: TRBV25-1; D: -; J: TRBJ1-2
CDR3: CAWSVQRNTEAFF; DNA: TGTGCCTGGAGTGTTCAGCGGAACACTGAAGCTTTCTTT; size: -; V: TRBV30; D: -; J: TRBJ1-1
CDR3: CASSVGFTGYGETQYF; DNA: TGTGCCAGCAGCGTAGGATTCACAGGGTATGGAGAGACCCAGTACTTC; size: -; V: TRBV9; D: -; J: TRBJ2-5
CDR3: CASSQGAGEQFF; DNA: TGTGCCAGCAGCCAAGGGGCGGGGGAGCAGTTCTTC; size: -; V: TRBV6-1; D: -; J: TRBJ2-1
CDR3: CASSERRFTDTQYF; DNA: TGTGCCAGTAGTGAGCGGAGGTTCACAGATACGCAGTATTTT; size: -; V: TRBV19; D: -; J: TRBJ2-3
CDR3: CASSLAGGTYNEQFF; DNA: TGCGCCAGCAGCTTGGCGGGGGGGACCTACAATGAGCAGTTCTTC; size: -; V: TRBV5-1; D: TRBD2; J: TRBJ2-1
CDR3: CASRRTGYQPQHF; DNA: TGTGCCAGCAGGAGGACAGGGTATCAGCCCCAGCATTTT; size: -; V: TRBV28; D: TRBD1; J: TRBJ1-5
CDR3: CASSQGRQGAYEQYF; DNA: TGCGCCAGCAGCCAAGGGAGACAGGGGGCCTACGAGCAGTACTTC; size: -; V: TRBV4-1; D: TRBD1; J: TRBJ2-7
CDR3: CASSDLGTGGNQPQHF; DNA: TGTGCCAGCAGTGACCTCGGGACAGGGGGCAATCAGCCCCAGCATTTT; size: -; V: TRBV25-1; D: TRBD1; J: TRBJ1-5
CDR3: CASSATGAYYEQYF; DNA: TGTGCCAGCAGCGCAACAGGGGCCTACTACGAGCAGTACTTC; size: -; V: TRBV6-5; D: TRBD1; J: TRBJ2-7
CDR3: CASHQGPTEAFF; DNA: TGTGCCAGCCATCAGGGCCCCACTGAAGCTTTCTTT; size: -; V: TRBV6-5; D: -; J: TRBJ1-1
CDR3: CATSPGRNGGTQYF; DNA: TGTGCCACGAGCCCCGGCAGGAATGGGGGCACGCAGTATTTT; size: -; V: TRBV7-2; D: -; J: TRBJ2-3
CDR3: CSVGRLRGGTVNKRESYEQYF; DNA: TGCAGCGTGGGACGACTCCGAGGAGGGACAGTTAATAAGCGGGAGAGCTACGAGCAGTACTTC; size: -; V: TRBV29-1; D: -; J: TRBJ2-7
CDR3: CATRTGLANEQFF; DNA: TGTGCCACTCGGACGGGACTTGCCAATGAGCAGTTCTTC; size: -; V: TRBV28; D: -; J: TRBJ2-1
CDR3: CASSVEDGRGDEKLFF; DNA: TGTGCCAGCAGCGTAGAGGACGGGAGGGGAGACGAAAAACTGTTTTTT; size: -; V: TRBV9; D: -; J: TRBJ1-4
CDR3: CAIQGEVYGYTF; DNA: TGTGCCATACAGGGGGAGGTCTATGGCTACACCTTC; size: -; V: TRBV28; D: TRBD1; J: TRBJ1-2
CDR3: CASTLGTGQNTEAFF; DNA: TGTGCCAGCACCTTAGGGACAGGGCAGAACACTGAAGCTTTCTTT; size: -; V: TRBV7-9; D: TRBD1; J: TRBJ1-1
CDR3: CASSAISGGSSYNEQFF; DNA: TGTGCCAGTTCTGCCATTAGCGGGGGAAGCTCCTACAATGAGCAGTTCTTC; size: -; V: TRBV19; D: TRBD2; J: TRBJ2-1
CDR3: CAISETAGEGNTIYF; DNA: TGTGCCATCAGTGAGACCGCAGGGGAAGGAAACACCATATATTTT; size: -; V: TRBV10-3; D: -; J: TRBJ1-3
CDR3: CASSLRQGAGSYGYTF; DNA: TGTGCCAGCAGCTTGAGGCAGGGGGCGGGGAGTTATGGCTACACCTTC; size: -; V: TRBV5-5; D: TRBD1; J: TRBJ1-2
CDR3: CASSPYSGGMNNEQFF; DNA: TGTGCCAGCAGCCCGTATAGCGGGGGTATGAACAATGAGCAGTTCTTC; size: -; V: TRBV7-2; D: TRBD2; J: TRBJ2-1
CDR3: CASSQAAGGDTQYF; DNA: TGTGCCAGCAGCCAAGCAGCGGGGGGCGATACGCAGTATTTT; size: -; V: TRBV3-1/TRBV3-2; D: TRBD2; J: TRBJ2-3
CDR3: CASKRADSGDTQYF; DNA: TGTGCCAGCAAACGAGCGGACTCCGGAGATACGCAGTATTTT; size: -; V: TRBV9; D: -; J: TRBJ2-3
CDR3: CASSGQGANEKLFF; DNA: TGTGCCAGCAGTGGACAGGGAGCTAATGAAAAACTGTTTTTT; size: -; V: TRBV2; D: TRBD1; J: TRBJ1-4
CDR3: CASSQGPTGESQPQHF; DNA: TGTGCCAGCAGCCAAGGACCTACAGGGGAGAGTCAGCCCCAGCATTTT; size: -; V: TRBV4-2; D: TRBD1; J: TRBJ1-5
CDR3: CASSAPGQGNTGELFF; DNA: TGCGCCAGCAGCGCTCCGGGACAGGGGAACACCGGGGAGCTGTTTTTT; size: once; V: TRBV4-1; D: TRBD1; J: TRBJ2-2
CDR3: CASTTQSSYEQYF; DNA: TGTGCCAGCACGACACAGAGCTCCTACGAGCAGTACTTC; size: -; V: TRBV7-9; D: -; J: TRBJ2-7
CDR3: CASSESGQGLYEQYF; DNA: TGTGCCAGCAGTGAATCGGGACAGGGTCTTTACGAGCAGTACTTC; size: -; V: TRBV25-1; D: TRBD1; J: TRBJ2-7
CDR3: CASSPGQENSPLHF; DNA: TGTGCCAGCTCGCCGGGACAGGAGAATTCACCCCTCCACTTT; size: -; V: TRBV18; D: TRBD1; J: TRBJ1-6
CDR3: CASSPGPPGGNTIYF; DNA: TGTGCCAGCTCACCCGGGCCTCCGGGAGGAAACACCATATATTTT; size: once; V: TRBV18; D: -; J: TRBJ1-3
CDR3: CASRSSRDFPGEQFF; DNA: TGTGCCAGCAGATCGTCCCGGGACTTTCCCGGTGAGCAGTTCTTC; size: -; V: TRBV2; D: -; J: TRBJ2-1
CDR3: CASSQSGGLHF; DNA: TGTGCCAGCAGCCAATCGGGAGGTCTCCACTTT; size: -; V: TRBV16; D: -; J: TRBJ1-6
CDR3: CASRYRGDSGNTIYF; DNA: TGTGCCAGCAGATACAGGGGCGACTCTGGAAACACCATATATTTT; size: -; V: TRBV2; D: TRBD1; J: TRBJ1-3
CDR3: CASSQGGRNSPLHF; DNA: TGTGCCAGCAGCCAAGGGGGGCGCAATTCACCCCTCCACTTT; size: -; V: TRBV3-1/TRBV3-2; D: -; J: TRBJ1-6
CDR3: CASSIFGAGDYEQYF; DNA: TGTGCCAGTAGTATATTTGGGGCAGGAGACTACGAGCAGTACTTC; size: -; V: TRBV19; D: -; J: TRBJ2-7
CDR3: CASIESGTGGYGYTF; DNA: TGTGCCAGCATCGAATCCGGGACAGGGGGATATGGCTACACCTTC; size: -; V: TRBV5-6; D: TRBD1; J: TRBJ1-2
CDR3: CASSSPGLDATDTQYF; DNA: TGTGCCAGCAGCTCCCCGGGACTAGATGCCACAGATACGCAGTATTTT; size: -; V: TRBV2; D: TRBD2; J: TRBJ2-3
CDR3: CASSFLGWQYF; DNA: TGTGCCAGCAGTTTTCTGGGCTGGCAGTACTTC; size: -; V: TRBV28; D: -; J: TRBJ2-7
CDR3: CASSLVGQGSNNEQFF; DNA: TGCGCCAGCAGCTTGGTTGGACAGGGGTCAAACAATGAGCAGTTCTTC; size: -; V: TRBV5-1; D: TRBD1; J: TRBJ2-1
CDR3: CASSPLAGYGYTF; DNA: TGTGCCAGCAGCCCCCTTGCGGGGTATGGCTACACCTTC; size: -; V: TRBV4-2; D: -; J: TRBJ1-2
CDR3: CASSYGGNTEAFF; DNA: TGTGCCAGCAGTTACGGAGGGAACACTGAAGCTTTCTTT; size: -; V: TRBV6-5; D: -; J: TRBJ1-1
CDR3: CASSPYTSRDYGYTF; DNA: TGTGCCAGCAGTCCGTATACTTCGAGGGACTATGGCTACACCTTC; size: few; V: TRBV28; D: -; J: TRBJ1-2
CDR3: CASSQAGQGNTGELFF; DNA: TGTGCCAGCAGCCAAGCGGGACAGGGGAACACCGGGGAGCTGTTTTTT; size: -; V: TRBV3-1/TRBV3-2; D: TRBD1; J: TRBJ2-2
CDR3: CASSFVPTSSSYEQYF; DNA: TGTGCCAGCAGCTTTGTCCCGACTAGCAGCTCCTACGAGCAGTACTTC; size: few; V: TRBV7-9; D: TRBD2; J: TRBJ2-7
CDR3: CSAIREDTQYF; DNA: TGCAGTGCCATCCGCGAGGATACGCAGTATTTT; size: -; V: TRBV20-1; D: -; J: TRBJ2-3
CDR3: CASSFGDRNSYEQYF; DNA: TGTGCCAGCAGCTTCGGGGACAGGAACTCCTACGAGCAGTACTTC; size: -; V: TRBV5-6; D: TRBD1; J: TRBJ2-7